The 7 T cell receptor beta chains reported below all come from one sample, sequenced in a study of chemoradiotherapy in HPV16-positive cancers. Using immunoSEQ multiplex PCR, the repertoire was profiled, and TCRdb retains in-frame clones only, with some absent. The sample includes about 8,400 clones, about 68% of them seen just once. The sequences come from tumor tissue, collected from a patient who underwent chemoradiotherapy. These receptors came from a human donor with HPV-associated anogenital cancer.

This chain uses TRBV7-2 with TRBJ2-5; D is possibly TRBD2 (6 bases). The length of the CDR3 is 14 residues. V lost 1 base and J lost 5, with 11 bases in between. The germline CDR1 and CDR2 sequences are SGHTA and FQGNSA. CDR3 coding DNA: TGTGCCAGCAGCTTAGATACTAGCCGGGAGACCCAGTACTTC. This sequence encodes CASSLDTSRETQYF.

This clone was counted between two and nine times. This rearrangement joins TRBV19 to TRBJ2-7; 9 positions agree with TRBD1. The CDR3 consists of 18 residues. The germline gives CDR1 LNHDA, CDR2 SQIVND (reference sequence). Trimming at V came to 0 bases and at J to 2 bases, leaving 11 bases not matched to a gene. The CDR3 is CASSIDLVTWDRAYEQYF. CDR3 coding DNA: TGTGCCAGTAGTATAGATCTGGTGACTTGGGACAGGGCCTACGAGCAGTACTTC.

The chain combines TRBV5-4 with TRBJ2-6; 8 bases match TRBD2. The CDR3 is 16 amino acids. Germline loops: CDR1 SGHNT, CDR2 YYREEE (reference sequence). The V and J ends lost 2 bases and 3 bases, in that order; junction bases with no gene match: 4. CDR3 sequence reads: CASSFGRGGGANVLTF. The CDR3 region has the DNA TGTGCCAGCAGCTTTGGTCGGGGGGGTGGGGCCAACGTCCTGACTTTC. Using reference TRBV5-4 and TRBJ2-6 for the parts outside the CDR3, the full variable domain is ETGVTQSPTHLIKTRGQQVTLRCSSQSGHNTVSWYQQALGQGPQFIFQYYREEENGRGNFPPRFSGLQFPNYSSELNVNALELDDSALYLCASSFGRGGGANVLTFGAGSRLTVL.

The rearrangement links TRBV10-3 to TRBJ2-5, with 7 bases matching TRBD1. Germline CDR1 ENHRY, CDR2 SYGVKD. V was pared by 6 bases and J by 5 bases, with 15 bases of the junction left unmatched. The CDR3 runs to 16 residues. CDR3: CAISQSGGVSRETQYF. The CDR3 DNA reads as TGTGCCATCAGCCAATCAGGGGGAGTTTCTAGGGAGACCCAGTACTTC.

The CDR3 nucleotides are TGTGCCAGCAGCGTATCTGCGGTAAGGAACACTGAAGCTTTCTTT. Translation: CASSVSAVRNTEAFF. The chain has TRBV11-2 and TRBJ1-1; unclear D gene. CDR1 and CDR2 (germline): SGHAT, FQNNGV. The CDR3 runs 15 residues. Trimming shortened V by 5 bases and J by 1 base, and 14 bases separated the two germline ends.

This clone was seen a single time. The chain combines TRBV5-4 with TRBJ1-5; D call uncertain. Germline V lookup: CDR1 SGHNT, CDR2 YYREEE (reference sequence). The CDR3 is 13 residues long. Trimming cost V 5 bases and J 3 bases, with 9 bases left between them. CDR3 protein: CASRRDPNQPQHF. The DNA for the CDR3 is TGTGCCAGCAGAAGAGACCCCAATCAGCCCCAGCATTTT. The full variable domain, rest sourced from reference TRBV5-4 and TRBJ1-5, is ETGVTQSPTHLIKTRGQQVTLRCSSQSGHNTVSWYQQALGQGPQFIFQYYREEENGRGNFPPRFSGLQFPNYSSELNVNALELDDSALYLCASRRDPNQPQHFGDGTRLSIL.

This chain connects TRBV19 to TRBJ1-3; D uncertain. V lost 11 bases, J lost 2 bases, and 16 bases lay in between. Looked up from germline, CDR1 is LNHDA and CDR2 is SQIVND (reference sequence). CDR3 length: 14 amino acids. CDR3 residues: CAGIPLGTGNTIYF. The CDR3 nucleotides are TGTGCCGGGATCCCCCTTGGTACTGGAAACACCATATATTTT.